One and the same sample provided the 30 T cell receptor beta chains below, sequenced in a study of T-cell memory formation after mild COVID-19. TCRdb ran MiXCR on the 5' RACE reads and lists one entry per CDR3 protein. The sample holds roughly 250,000 distinct CDR3 sequences, about a sixth seen once. Sequencing was carried out using PBMCs or a T cell subset sorted from them (not recorded which). The receptors were sampled from a man between 18 and 35 years old who had mild COVID-19 (a few samples of this study predate the infection). Cell type and time point are not known.

The chain recombines TRBV7-2 with TRBJ1-2, with D hard to call. V was shortened by 1 base and J by 4 bases, with 10 bases between the two germline ends. Germline V gene data show CDR1 as SGHTA and CDR2 as FQGNSA. This CDR3 has 14 amino acids. CDR3 protein: CASSLGLTPYGYTF. DNA of the CDR3: TGTGCCAGCAGCTTAGGTTTGACCCCCTATGGCTACACCTTC. Based on the CDR3 plus reference TRBV7-2 and TRBJ1-2, the full variable domain is GAGVSQSPSNKVTEKGKDVELRCDPISGHTALYWYRQSLGQGLEFLIYFQGNSAPDKSGLPSDRFSAERTGGSVSTLTIQRTQQEDSAVYLCASSLGLTPYGYTFGSGTRLTVV.

The rearrangement joins TRBV7-2 to TRBJ2-5; 7 nucleotides line up with TRBD1. This CDR3 has 15 residues. With 3 bases clipped from V and 2 bases from J, the junction kept 6 bases outside the gene matches. The germline gives CDR1 SGHTA, CDR2 FQGNSA. The CDR3 loop is CASSFVSTGQETQYF. CDR3 bases: TGTGCCAGCAGCTTTGTGTCGACAGGGCAAGAGACCCAGTACTTC.

This clonotype was seen more than once but under ten times. This chain links TRBV7-6 with TRBJ2-3; no definite D call. The CDR3 spans 14 residues. Trimming pared 4 bases from V and 4 bases from J, leaving 12 bases between. CDR1 is SGHVS and CDR2 is FNYEAQ in the germline V gene. DNA of the CDR3: TGTGCCAGCAGCTCGACTGCCCCGTCAGATACGCAGTATTTT. Translated: CASSSTAPSDTQYF.

This clonotype has more than one count but fewer than ten. The V and J genes are TRBV7-8 and TRBJ2-7, with D possibly being TRBD1 (5 bases). The CDR3 contains 14 residues. Between the trimmed V and J ends, which lost 3 bases and 3 bases, there was a span of 12 bases. Germline assignment: CDR1 SGHVS and CDR2 FQNEAQ. The CDR3 nucleotides are TGTGCCAGCAGCTTTCGGCCAGGGAACTACGAGCAGTACGTC. This encodes CASSFRPGNYEQYV.

The chain recombines TRBV4-2 with TRBJ2-3; tentative D call: TRBD2 (6 bases). V lost 0 bases and J lost 3, with 16 bases in between. Germline V CDR1 and CDR2: LGHNA, YNFKEQ. The CDR3 runs 17 residues. In DNA form, the CDR3 reads TGTGCCAGCAGCCAAGATGGGGAAGGCGGGGCGACAGATACGCAGTATTTT. Amino acids: CASSQDGEGGATDTQYF.

The chain has TRBV9 and TRBJ2-5, with unresolved D. V lost 0 bases to trimming and J lost 4 bases, with 7 bases between them. The germline CDR1 and CDR2 sequences are SGDLS and YYNGEE. The CDR3 has 13 residues. The CDR3 bases are TGTGCCAGCAGCGTAGCTCCCGGAGAGACCCAGTACTTC. It encodes CASSVAPGETQYF.

In this sample, this clonotype turned up a few times. V is TRBV10-3 and J is TRBJ1-3, with a tentative D call TRBD1 (6 bases). Trimming left V 6 bases short and J 0 bases short, with 12 bases between. Germline loops: CDR1 ENHRY, CDR2 SYGVKD. The CDR3 has 15 amino acids. The CDR3 protein is CAIRGTGSSGNTIYF. As DNA, the CDR3 is TGTGCCATCAGGGGAACAGGGAGCTCTGGAAACACCATATATTTT.

This clonotype was counted a few times. The chain is built from TRBV4-1 and TRBJ2-5; 10 nucleotides agree with TRBD1. CDR1 is MGHRA and CDR2 is YSYEKL in the germline V gene. CDR3 size: 16 residues. Germline trimming cut 3 bases from V and 4 bases from J; bases unmatched to any gene: 8. Written as DNA, the CDR3 is TGCGCCAGCAGCCAGCCTGGGACAGGGGTGTTAGAGACCCAGTACTTC. Protein sequence: CASSQPGTGVLETQYF.

This sequence joins TRBV7-3 and TRBJ2-3; D is unresolved. The CDR3 covers 14 residues. Germline V gene lookup returns CDR1 SGHTA and CDR2 FQGTGA. Trimming pared 5 bases from V and 2 bases from J, leaving 11 bases between. CDR3: CASSPAKATDTQYF. The CDR3 DNA follows: TGTGCCAGCAGCCCCGCCAAGGCCACAGATACGCAGTATTTT.

The CDR3 reads CAISDLDRKGYNEQFF. The CDR3 nucleotides are TGTGCCATCAGTGACCTTGACAGGAAAGGATACAATGAGCAGTTCTTC. The rearrangement links TRBV10-3 to TRBJ2-1, with D perhaps TRBD1 (6 bases). V was cut by 3 bases and J by 4 bases, with 16 bases left in between. Germline V CDR1 and CDR2: ENHRY, SYGVKD. CDR3 length: 16 amino acids.

The chain couples TRBV7-2 to TRBJ1-4; the D gene is possibly TRBD1 (6 bases). CDR3 size: 14 residues. V was pared by 3 bases and J by 8 bases, with 13 bases between. CDR1 and CDR2 (germline): SGHTA, FQGNSA. Here the CDR3 reads CASSFRGRAEKLFF. In nucleotides, the CDR3 is TGTGCCAGCAGCTTTAGGGGGAGGGCCGAAAAACTGTTTTTT.

This rearrangement joins TRBV10-3 to TRBJ2-5; 8 nucleotides line up with TRBD1. Germline V CDR1 and CDR2: ENHRY, SYGVKD. The CDR3 contains 14 residues. V lost 6 bases, J lost 5 bases, and 8 bases stayed unmatched. CDR3 DNA: TGTGCCATCAGGCCGGGACAGGCGGGGGAGACCCAGTACTTC. Translation: CAIRPGQAGETQYF.

This clonotype was seen repeatedly, ten times or more. V is TRBV10-3 and J is TRBJ2-5, with 10 bases identical to TRBD2. The CDR3 is 16 amino acids. The trim removed 5 bases at V and 1 base at J, leaving 7 bases unmatched. Per germline, CDR1 ENHRY and CDR2 SYGVKD. CDR3 region: CAISRIAGGLQETQYF. The CDR3 region has the DNA TGTGCCATCAGTCGGATAGCGGGGGGCCTCCAAGAGACCCAGTACTTC.

This clonotype was seen only a few times. The J gene is TRBJ2-3, the V gene TRBV2; 7 positions match TRBD1. The trim removed 4 bases at V and 4 bases at J, leaving 2 bases unmatched. The germline V gene encodes CDR1 SNHLY and CDR2 FYNNEI. The CDR3 has 13 residues. The DNA for the CDR3 is TGTGCCAGCAGTGCTGGACAGGCAGATACGCAGTATTTT. As protein: CASSAGQADTQYF.

A few counts support this clonotype. This chain joins TRBV24-1 and TRBJ1-5; D gene uncertain. Trimming took off 4 bases at V and 4 bases at J, with 7 bases between the two ends. Per the germline V gene, CDR1 is KGHDR and CDR2 is SFDVKD. The CDR3 has 13 amino acids. The CDR3 sequence is CATSDQQNQPQHF. The CDR3 nucleotides are TGTGCCACCAGTGACCAGCAAAATCAGCCCCAGCATTTT.

The V and J genes are TRBV12-3 or TRBV12-4 and TRBJ1-1; possible D gene TRBD1, 6 bases. Deletions cut 2 bases from V and 4 bases from J, with 8 bases between. CDR3 length: 13 residues. Written as DNA, the CDR3 is TGTGCCAGCAGTTTATCAGGGGTCACTGAAGCTTTCTTT. Its protein is CASSLSGVTEAFF.

This clonotype was observed a handful of times. The chain combines TRBV6-6 with TRBJ1-5; D may be TRBD1 (5 bases). There are 16 residues in the CDR3. Germline V gene lookup returns CDR1 MNHNY and CDR2 SVGAGI (reference sequence). Trimming took off 0 bases at V and 9 bases at J, with 18 bases between the two ends. CDR3 in DNA: TGTGCCAGCAGTTACTCGAATGGCAGGGCACAAGGGCCCCAGCATTTT. Protein: CASSYSNGRAQGPQHF.

The chain has TRBV7-2 and TRBJ2-3; tentative D call: TRBD2 (6 bases). V lost 5 bases, J lost 6 bases, and 12 bases lay in between. The CDR3 totals 13 residues. CDR1 and CDR2 from the germline V gene are SGHTA and FQGNSA. CDR3 region: CASSPNLADTQYF. The CDR3 bases are TGTGCCAGCAGCCCAAACCTAGCGGATACGCAGTATTTT.

This clonotype showed up just a few times. The V call is TRBV5-1, the J call TRBJ2-1; 8 nucleotides match TRBD2. The trim removed 4 bases at V and 0 bases at J, leaving 3 bases unmatched. The CDR3 consists of 15 residues. In germline, CDR1 is SGHRS, CDR2 YFSETQ. The CDR3 DNA sequence: TGCGCCAGCAGCGGCGGGGGGACCTCCTACAATGAGCAGTTCTTC. It translates to CASSGGGTSYNEQFF.

V gene TRBV7-3 combines with J gene TRBJ2-3; no reliable D call. Germline-derived CDR1 and CDR2 are SGHTA and FQGTGA. Deletions cut 5 bases from V and 2 bases from J, with 8 bases between. This CDR3 is 13 amino acids long. The CDR3 reads CASSRSDTDTQYF. In DNA form, the CDR3 reads TGTGCCAGCAGCCGTTCGGACACAGATACGCAGTATTTT.

V gene TRBV5-1 combines with J gene TRBJ1-4, with 8 bases aligning to TRBD1. Per germline, CDR1 SGHRS and CDR2 YFSETQ. After removal of 2 bases from V and 7 bases from J, the junction contained 7 bases not matched to a gene. The CDR3 covers 15 residues. CDR3 nucleotide sequence: TGCGCCAGCAGCTTACAGACAGGGGTCGGTGAAAAACTGTTTTTT. Its translation: CASSLQTGVGEKLFF.

This clonotype was detected a few times. The chain employs TRBV5-5 and TRBJ1-2, with no clear D. This CDR3 contains 13 residues. With 4 bases removed from V and 6 bases from J, the gap between germline ends came to 13 bases. Germline CDR1 is SGHKS and CDR2 is YYEKEE (reference sequence). DNA for the CDR3: TGTGCCAGCAGCCCCTGGCTCCCGAATGGCTACACCTTC. It is translated as CASSPWLPNGYTF. Looking up the rest from reference TRBV5-5 and TRBJ1-2 gives the full variable domain: DAGVTQSPTHLIKTRGQQVTLRCSPISGHKSVSWYQQVLGQGPQFIFQYYEKEERGRGNFPDRFSARQFPNYSSELNVNALLLGDSALYLCASSPWLPNGYTFGSGTRLTVV.

The chain combines TRBV5-1 with TRBJ2-7; 7 positions agree with TRBD1. The V segment lost 0 bases and the J segment 5 bases; nucleotides outside the gene matches: 5. Germline lookup yields CDR1 SGHRS and CDR2 YFSETQ. The CDR3 extends over 14 amino acids. In DNA, the CDR3 is TGCGCCAGCAGCTTGGGACAGGGTCTCCACGAGCAGTACTTC. Its protein is CASSLGQGLHEQYF.

Only a few counts were recorded for this clonotype. V gene TRBV6-5 combines with J gene TRBJ1-6, with 9 bases that match TRBD1. CDR3 size: 14 residues. V shed 4 bases and J 6 bases; nucleotides not matched to a gene: 1. Germline-derived CDR1 and CDR2 are MNHEY and SVGAGI. The DNA of the CDR3 is TGTGCCAGCAGTTGGACAGGGGCTAATTCACCCCTCCACTTT. As protein: CASSWTGANSPLHF.

This clonotype came up a few times. The chain carries TRBV12-3 or TRBV12-4 and TRBJ2-6; D uncertain. V lost 5 bases and J 0 bases, leaving 14 bases between the germline ends. The CDR3 spans 17 residues. The DNA for the CDR3 is TGTGCCAGCAGTAACCACCTTATAGTCTCTGGGGCCAACGTCCTGACTTTC. Translating it yields CASSNHLIVSGANVLTF.

There are a few counts of this clonotype. This sequence joins TRBV7-2 and TRBJ2-5, with 9 bases lining up with TRBD2. The J segment lost 5 bases and the V segment lost 1 base, leaving 11 bases of the junction unmatched. This CDR3 has 17 residues. Germline loops: CDR1 SGHTA, CDR2 FQGNSA. In DNA, the CDR3 is TGTGCCAGCAGCTTAGAGGGCGGGGGGGCCAATTTGGAGACCCAGTACTTC. Encoded protein: CASSLEGGGANLETQYF.

This rearrangement joins TRBV29-1 to TRBJ1-1; TRBD1 is a possible D gene (6 bases). The V end was cut by 4 bases, the J end by 2 bases, with 11 bases between. Germline V CDR1 and CDR2: SQVTM, ANQGSEA. CDR3 length: 13 residues. As DNA, the CDR3 is TGCAGCGTTGGTAACAGGGTCAACACTGAAGCTTTCTTT. Residues: CSVGNRVNTEAFF.

The V and J genes are TRBV10-3 and TRBJ2-3; D may be TRBD2 (7 bases). The CDR3 length is 16 residues. Looked up from germline, CDR1 is ENHRY and CDR2 is SYGVKD. Trimming cost V 4 bases and J 14 bases, with 28 bases left between them. CDR3 in amino acids: CAISGNRGASGLSRYF. The DNA for the CDR3 is TGTGCCATCAGTGGGAATAGGGGGGCTAGCGGCCTCTCACGGTATTTT.

The chain uses TRBV6-2 or TRBV6-3 and TRBJ2-7; D call uncertain. CDR1 and CDR2 (germline): MNHEY, SVGEGT. The CDR3 runs 13 residues. V lost 7 bases and J lost 2, with 12 bases in between. The DNA for the CDR3 is TGTGCCAGCAACTCCTACTGGCCCTACGAGCAGTACGTC. Translating it yields CASNSYWPYEQYV.

The rearrangement links TRBV12-3 or TRBV12-4 to TRBJ1-5; 7 bases are a match to TRBD1. V was pared by 5 bases and J by 7 bases, with 8 bases of the junction left unmatched. The CDR3 extends over 14 amino acids. The chain's CDR3 is CASSVDRSDQPQHF. In nucleotides, the CDR3 is TGTGCCAGCAGTGTGGACAGGTCCGACCAGCCCCAGCATTTT.